This is a list of T cell receptor beta chains from one sample in a study of regulatory T cells in long-lasting Graves disease. TCRdb reprocessed the multiplex PCR reads with MiXCR, giving one entry per CDR3 protein. The sample carries under 500,000 distinct CDR3 sequences, less than 25% recorded once. The sample was peripheral blood mononuclear cells (PBMCs), taken when the disease was refractory, from a patient treated with antithyroid drugs. The receptors derive from a female donor with Graves disease. Each CDR3 is given with its conserved first and last residue.

V: TRBV20-1; CDR3: CSASIRGGNYGYTF
V: TRBV5-1; CDR3: CASNYGDTQYF
V: TRBV29-1; CDR3: CSVLGQGYEQYF
V: TRBV7-9; CDR3: CASSLAHGQIAKNIQYF
V: TRBV20-1; CDR3: CSARVGRGVRAEAFF
V: TRBV20-1; CDR3: CSAASDSAIQPQHF
V: TRBV4-1; CDR3: CASSQGPSRLKGANQPQHF
V: TRBV7-3; CDR3: CASSLDPNGANVLTF
V: TRBV7-9; CDR3: CASSPVWEDQETQYF
V: TRBV11-3; CDR3: CASSLRGAEQETQYF
V: TRBV4-2; CDR3: CASSQGGGRGLSEQYF
V: TRBV2; CDR3: CASTSTGVQPQHF
V: TRBV12-3/TRBV12-4; CDR3: CASSATGGFYEQYF
V: TRBV19; CDR3: CASSPQVPNTGELFF
V: TRBV6-1; CDR3: CASNHRLAGGETQYF
V: TRBV27; CDR3: CASLEIGKGGSQPQHF
V: TRBV7-9; CDR3: CASHGGSSYEQYF
V: TRBV6-1; CDR3: CASRVTGASNQPQHF
V: TRBV28; CDR3: CASGRGGSTDTQYF
V: TRBV6-1; CDR3: CASSHLPGDSSYNSPLHF
V: TRBV28; CDR3: CASRLAGEDTQYF
V: TRBV6-1; CDR3: CASSRTGIEQPQHF
V: TRBV28; CDR3: CTSSFSRGRAEAFF
V: TRBV3-1; CDR3: CASSRLGSYEQYF
V: TRBV15; CDR3: CATSSPNRGKNIQYF
V: TRBV6-2/TRBV6-3; CDR3: CASSQGARQPQHF
V: TRBV29-1; CDR3: CSVRTGNQPQHF
V: TRBV5-1; CDR3: CASSLGLFSRQETQYF
V: TRBV27; CDR3: CASSLGLPEQYF
V: TRBV10-3; CDR3: CAISNPRVRSSYNEQFF
V: TRBV15; CDR3: CATSKTGTVIFRKNIQYF
V: TRBV6-2/TRBV6-3; CDR3: CASSYMAGVEQYF
V: TRBV5-4; CDR3: CASSSRGLDYGYTF
V: TRBV27; CDR3: CASSFNLGNTIYF
V: TRBV9; CDR3: CASSVEGGRAETQYF
V: TRBV13; CDR3: CASSVENSPLHF
V: TRBV7-2; CDR3: CASSSKGGVTGTQEGETQYF
V: TRBV11-2; CDR3: CASSFEGTNEKLFF
V: TRBV5-1; CDR3: CASSPGPGQSSGANVLTF
V: TRBV28; CDR3: CASSYSGNKLVETQYF
V: TRBV6-1; CDR3: CASRPGPGYYEQYF
V: TRBV2; CDR3: CAMKDRENYEQYF
V: TRBV3-1; CDR3: CASGGRAHTEAFF
V: TRBV5-6; CDR3: CASSLGGALHQPQHF
V: TRBV30; CDR3: CAWSGGTLGEPQHF
V: TRBV12-3/TRBV12-4; CDR3: CASSLKRGAKNIQYF
V: TRBV6-4; CDR3: CASSEGVNSYEQYF
V: TRBV28; CDR3: CASSTRTGRGYSNQPQHF
V: TRBV3-1; CDR3: CASSQDGALRAFF
V: TRBV11-2; CDR3: CASSDLSAGQETQYF
V: TRBV20-1; CDR3: CSARDRGEPQETQYF